This T cell receptor (beta chain) stems from a study of shared clonotypes between healthy human individuals. Germline lookup yields CDR1 MDHEN and CDR2 SYDVKM. Trimming pared 7 bases from V and 7 bases from J, leaving 10 bases between. The CDR3 sequence is 12 residues long. Every subset had its genomic DNA shared out evenly among several immunoSEQ plates. Sequenced by immunoSEQ multiplex PCR; TCRdb stores in-frame clones only, minus some. Of roughly 500,000 clones in the sample, around 73% were seen once. Study donors comprised healthy, HIV-negative adults devoid of recent acute infection or vaccination.

The TCR comes from a woman in her 40s in good health. Some clones in this sample may be carry-over from other donors' samples. The rearrangement links TRBV28 to TRBJ2-2, with a possible D match to TRBD1 (5 bases). The specimen sequenced was PBMCs. The CDR3 nucleotides read TGTGCCAGCACCCTTGACAGCGGGGAGCTGTTTTTT. This translates into CASTLDSGELFF.